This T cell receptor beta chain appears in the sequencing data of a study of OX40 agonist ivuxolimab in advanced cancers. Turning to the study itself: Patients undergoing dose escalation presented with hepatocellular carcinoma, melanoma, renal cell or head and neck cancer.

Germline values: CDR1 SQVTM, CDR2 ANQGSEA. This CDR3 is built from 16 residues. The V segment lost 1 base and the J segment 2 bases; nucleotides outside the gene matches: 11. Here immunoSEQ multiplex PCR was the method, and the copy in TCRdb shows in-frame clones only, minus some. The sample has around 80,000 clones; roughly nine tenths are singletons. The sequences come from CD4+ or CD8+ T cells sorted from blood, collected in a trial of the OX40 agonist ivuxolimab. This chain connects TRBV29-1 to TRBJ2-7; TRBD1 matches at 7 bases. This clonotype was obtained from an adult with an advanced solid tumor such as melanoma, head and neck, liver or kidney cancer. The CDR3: CSVEAAQGVGAYEQYF. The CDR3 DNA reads TGCAGCGTTGAAGCCGCCCAGGGGGTGGGGGCCTACGAGCAGTACTTC.